The clone carrying this TCR beta chain was counted a few times. The entry originates in a study of OX40 agonist ivuxolimab in advanced cancers. Using immunoSEQ multiplex PCR, the repertoire was profiled, and TCRdb retains in-frame clones only, with some absent. The sample records 20,000 to 25,000 clones, about 87% being singletons. Sequencing used CD4+ or CD8+ T cells sorted from blood, obtained in a trial of the OX40 agonist ivuxolimab. The origin of this receptor is an adult with an advanced solid tumor such as melanoma, head and neck, liver or kidney cancer.

The CDR3 DNA reads TGTGCCTGGAGCGGGACGGTTGAAGCTTTCTTT. Translating gives CAWSGTVEAFF. The J gene is TRBJ1-1, the V gene TRBV30, with a tentative D call TRBD1 (5 bases). The V gene's germline CDR1 is GTSNPN and CDR2 SVGIG (reference sequence). This CDR3 has 11 amino acids. V dropped 3 bases and J dropped 7 bases, with 9 bases sitting between them.